The present T cell receptor (beta chain) was sequenced within a study of cytomegalovirus exposure and HLA in healthy donors. As regards this clone: Its antigen remains unidentified.

The validation cohort, a group of over a hundred subjects, included the donors and was separate from the roughly 670-subject first cohort. General observations from the study: The listing of fewer than 200 TCR beta chains classed them as cytomegalovirus-associated. Both high specificity and high sensitivity reportedly marked the classifier's diagnosis of cytomegalovirus status. Testing in vitro showed three CMV-associated chains specific for CMV antigens.

Germline V lookup: CDR1 SGHRS, CDR2 YFSETQ. After removal of 0 bases from V and 1 base from J, the junction contained 3 bases not matched to a gene. This CDR3 spans 16 amino acids. The table came from immunoSEQ multiplex PCR; TCRdb's copy has only in-frame clones and leaves some out. The profile shows roughly 62,000 clones, around nine tenths of them singletons. V and J are TRBV5-1 and TRBJ2-5, with 10 bases aligning to TRBD2. The sequencing sample was made of PBMCs. This receptor was obtained from a woman between 25 and 40 years old in good health and CMV-seronegative. CDR3 sequence (DNA): TGCGCCAGCAGCTTGGAAGCGGGGGGGTTCCAAGAGACCCAGTACTTC. Amino acid sequence: CASSLEAGGFQETQYF.